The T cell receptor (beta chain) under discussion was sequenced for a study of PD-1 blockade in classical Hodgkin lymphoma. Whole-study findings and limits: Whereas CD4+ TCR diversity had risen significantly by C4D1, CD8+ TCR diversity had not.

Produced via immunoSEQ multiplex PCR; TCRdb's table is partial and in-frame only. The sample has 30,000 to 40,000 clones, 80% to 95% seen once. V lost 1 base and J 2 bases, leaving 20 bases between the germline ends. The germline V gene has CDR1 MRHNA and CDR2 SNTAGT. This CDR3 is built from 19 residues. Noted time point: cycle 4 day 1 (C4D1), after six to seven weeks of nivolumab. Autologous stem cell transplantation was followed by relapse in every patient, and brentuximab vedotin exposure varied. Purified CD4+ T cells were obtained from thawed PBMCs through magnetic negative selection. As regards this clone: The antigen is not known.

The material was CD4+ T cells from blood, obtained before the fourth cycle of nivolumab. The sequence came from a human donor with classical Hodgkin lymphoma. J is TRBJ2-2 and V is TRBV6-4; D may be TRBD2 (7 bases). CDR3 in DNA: TGTGCCAGCAGTGACTTCCCCCCCCGGAGGGGGGGTAACACCGGGGAGCTGTTTTTT. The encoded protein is CASSDFPPRRGGNTGELFF.